This TCR beta chain came from a study of cytomegalovirus exposure and HLA in healthy donors. CDR1 SGDLS and CDR2 YYNGEE come from the germline V gene. V was trimmed by 5 bases and J by 0 bases, leaving 11 bases between them. The CDR3 has 14 residues. PCR amplification relied on 60 Vbeta primers (plus 13 Jbeta primers). Profiling relied on immunoSEQ multiplex PCR, and the TCRdb table lists in-frame clones only, not all of them. The repertoire holds roughly 190,000 clones, with approximately 78% as singletons. Sequenced material: PBMCs. The V and J genes are TRBV9 and TRBJ1-2; D uncertain. This clonotype was sampled from a woman in her twenties or thirties in good health and CMV-seropositive. The CDR3 loop reads CASRDDYSNYGYTF. The CDR3 DNA sequence: TGTGCCAGCAGAGACGACTACTCTAACTATGGCTACACCTTC.